This T cell receptor beta chain was obtained from a study of blood T cell repertoires in COVID-19 (dated by TCRdb to the early 2020s). With regard to the full study: Samples from collaborators originated in the United States, Italy and Spain and spanned both the acute and convalescent phases of COVID-19. The prospective study material was composed of cDNA or gDNA derived from T cells, B-cell-depleted T cells, or PBMCs. Subjects who had been exposed to COVID-19, were actively infected with it, or had recovered from it provided the deeply sampled blood TCRbeta repertoires that made up the dataset. The repertoires were released in a freely available public database meant as a resource for research on the immune response to SARS-CoV-2. The samples were drawn from two sources: the first 160 participants of the ongoing ImmuneRACE study, and 950 to 1,500 subjects contributed by 6 global collaborators. A de-identified subject ID, COVID-19 status, age in years and sex were almost always included in the sample metadata. Where available, HLA class I and class II types were obtained from metadata supplied by the sample provider rather than from assay-based typing.

General conclusions and limits of the study: How much clinical and demographic metadata was included differed by source and by participant, and the metadata was provided uncurated.

Whole blood was collected in K2EDTA tubes by collaborating institutions according to the institutions' own protocols. For TCRbeta analysis, collaborators shipped samples as frozen whole blood, isolated PBMCs, or DNA extracted from either of those sample types. CDR1 SGHNT and CDR2 YENEEA are derived from the germline V gene. The CDR3 starts with the cysteine, ends with the phenylalanine, and has 18 residues. CDR3 DNA is the only sequence kept; it has 54 bases, read in frame from the first base. Trimming takes 2 bases from V and 7 bases from J, and the germline ends sit 21 bases apart. About this clone: Its antigen specificity is not known. No much larger clonotype is one base removed from it; base qualities were not supplied.

The immunoSEQ Assay, a bias-controlled multiplex PCR, was used to amplify TCRbeta CDR3 regions from genomic DNA. The source study handled its data this way. Nucleated cell counts per sample were estimated from amplification of reference gene primers within the assay. To quantify the absolute abundance of each unique TCRbeta CDR3 rearrangement, sequence reads were collapsed and filtered. For each sample, productive Simpson clonality was calculated as the square root of Simpson's diversity index across productive rearrangements. As stored in TCRdb, this immuneACCESS dataset retains in-frame rearrangements with V and J assigned. A fraction of the clones does not appear; measured against another copy, unresolved V genes explain less than half of the discrepancy, and the remainder lacks a known reason. D and trimming come from the DNA, and the V and J calls and clone size come from that table. In all, the sample holds about 250,000 clones, and around 85% of those were seen once. The ten biggest clones cover 5.5% to 8% of the sample.

The sequencing input was peripheral blood. The TCR was taken from a woman in her sixties with active or convalescent COVID-19. The rearrangement combines TRBV11-3 with TRBJ1-6, with the D gene not confidently named. The nucleotides are TGTGCCAGCAGCTTACAGAGACTGAGCGCAGAAGAGAATTCACCCCTCCACTTT. It is translated as CASSLQRLSAEENSPLHF.